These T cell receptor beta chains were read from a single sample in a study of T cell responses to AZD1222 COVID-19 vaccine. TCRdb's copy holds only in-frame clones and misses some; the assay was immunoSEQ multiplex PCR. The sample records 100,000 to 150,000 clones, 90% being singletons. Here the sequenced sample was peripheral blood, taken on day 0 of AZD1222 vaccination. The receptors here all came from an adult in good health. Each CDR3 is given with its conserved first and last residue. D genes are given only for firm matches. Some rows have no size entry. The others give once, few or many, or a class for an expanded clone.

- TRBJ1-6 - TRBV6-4 CASSDSGENSPLHF TGTGCCAGCAGTGACTCAGGGGAAAATTCACCCCTCCACTTT
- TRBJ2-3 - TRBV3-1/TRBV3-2 CASSQDVSTDTQYF TGTGCCAGCAGCCAAGATGTTAGCACAGATACGCAGTATTTT
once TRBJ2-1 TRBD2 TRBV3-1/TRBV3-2 CASSLRLAGGPDEQFF TGTGCCAGCAGCTTGAGACTAGCGGGGGGGCCGGATGAGCAGTTCTTC
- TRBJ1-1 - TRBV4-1 CASSQLGTVAEAFF TGCGCCAGCAGTCAGCTGGGGACGGTCGCTGAAGCTTTCTTT
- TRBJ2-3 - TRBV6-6 CASTRDTDTQYF TGTGCCAGCACCAGGGATACAGATACGCAGTATTTT
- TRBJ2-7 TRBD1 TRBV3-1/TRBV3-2 CASSHRGNYEQYF TGTGCCAGCAGTCACAGGGGAAATTACGAGCAGTACTTC
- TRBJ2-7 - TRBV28 CASSFNAGEQYF TGTGCCAGCAGTTTTAATGCGGGCGAGCAGTACTTC
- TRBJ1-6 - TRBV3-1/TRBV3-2 CASSQGWDSPLHF TGTGCCAGCAGCCAAGGGTGGGATTCACCCCTCCACTTT
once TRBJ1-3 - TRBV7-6 CASSLAAGASRTIYF TGTGCCAGCAGCTTAGCGGCGGGGGCGTCGAGGACCATATATTTT
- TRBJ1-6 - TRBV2 CASSERGRAGSPLHF TGTGCCAGCAGTGAAAGGGGCAGGGCGGGCTCACCCCTCCACTTT
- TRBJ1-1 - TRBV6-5 CASYGGMNTEAFF TGTGCCAGCTACGGGGGCATGAACACTGAAGCTTTCTTT
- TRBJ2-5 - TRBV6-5 CASRLQGFWETQYF TGTGCCAGCAGGCTTCAGGGGTTCTGGGAGACCCAGTACTTC
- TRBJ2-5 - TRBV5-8 CASSISVNQETQYF TGTGCCAGCAGTATTTCTGTCAACCAAGAGACCCAGTACTTC
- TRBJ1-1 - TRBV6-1 CASSEVDRSMNTEAFF TGTGCCAGCAGTGAAGTCGACAGATCCATGAACACTGAAGCTTTCTTT
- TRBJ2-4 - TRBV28 CASSFSLRAVRADIQYF TGTGCCAGCAGTTTTTCCCTACGGGCAGTCCGGGCCGACATTCAGTACTTC
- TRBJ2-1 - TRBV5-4 CASRSRSGDYNEQFF TGTGCCAGCAGATCACGTTCGGGGGATTACAATGAGCAGTTCTTC
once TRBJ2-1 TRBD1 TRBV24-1 CATSEPRDRDNEQFF TGTGCCACCAGTGAGCCCCGGGACAGGGACAATGAGCAGTTCTTC
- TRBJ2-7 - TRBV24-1 CATSDHRGREQYF TGTGCCACCAGTGACCATCGAGGGCGCGAGCAGTACTTC
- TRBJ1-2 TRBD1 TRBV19 CASSIRFLRGLVYGYTF TGTGCCAGTAGTATTAGGTTTCTCAGGGGGCTCGTCTATGGCTACACCTTC
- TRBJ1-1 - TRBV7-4 CASSLVLGEQNTEAFF TGTGCCAGCAGCTTAGTGTTGGGAGAACAGAACACTGAAGCTTTCTTT
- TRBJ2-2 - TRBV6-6 CASTPGLTTGELFF TGTGCCAGCACACCGGGACTTACCACCGGGGAGCTGTTTTTT
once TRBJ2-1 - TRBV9 CASSVTYYNEQFF TGTGCCAGCAGCGTAACCTATTACAATGAGCAGTTCTTC
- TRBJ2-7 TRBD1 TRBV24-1 CATSDRRGHSYEQYF TGTGCCACCAGTGACCGCAGGGGGCACTCCTACGAGCAGTACTTC
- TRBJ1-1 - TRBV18 CASSPGENTEAFF TGTGCCAGCTCACCAGGAGAGAACACTGAAGCTTTCTTT
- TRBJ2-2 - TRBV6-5 CASTFNTGELFF TGTGCCAGCACATTTAACACCGGGGAGCTGTTTTTT
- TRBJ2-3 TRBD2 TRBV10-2 CASSEWTSGDQYTQYF TGCGCCAGCAGTGAGTGGACTAGCGGGGACCAGTATACGCAGTATTTT
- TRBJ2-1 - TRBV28 CASSPNTGLGAEQFF TGTGCCAGCAGCCCTAATACTGGGTTAGGCGCTGAGCAGTTCTTC
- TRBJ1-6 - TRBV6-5 CASSRPPYNSPLHF TGTGCCAGCTCCCGGCCTCCTTATAATTCACCCCTCCACTTT
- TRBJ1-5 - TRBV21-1 CASSKGCRAYSNQPQHF TGTGCCAGCAGCAAAGGCTGCAGGGCCTATAGCAATCAGCCCCAGCATTTT
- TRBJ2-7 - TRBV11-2 CASSLGPYYEQYF TGTGCCAGCAGCTTAGGCCCCTACTACGAGCAGTACTTC
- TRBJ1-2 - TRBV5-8 CASSFEPTTHYGYTF TGTGCCAGCAGCTTTGAGCCAACAACCCACTATGGCTACACCTTC
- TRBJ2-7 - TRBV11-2 CASSLLGRTTSYEQYF TGTGCCAGCAGCCTTTTGGGACGGACAACCTCCTACGAGCAGTACTTC
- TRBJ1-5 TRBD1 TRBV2 CASSVEGAKQPQHF TGTGCCAGCAGTGTGGAGGGGGCGAAGCAGCCCCAGCATTTT
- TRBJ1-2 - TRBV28 CASSPDVYGYTF TGTGCCAGCAGTCCAGACGTGTATGGCTACACCTTC
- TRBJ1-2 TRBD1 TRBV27 CASSHPDRGGYTF TGTGCCAGCAGTCACCCGGACAGGGGTGGCTACACCTTC
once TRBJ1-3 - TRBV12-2 CASRFGGRGGTIYF TGTGCAAGTCGCTTTGGGGGGCGTGGTGGCACCATATATTTT
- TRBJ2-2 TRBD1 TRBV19 CASSSNTGGTGELFF TGTGCCAGTAGTAGCAATACAGGGGGCACAGGGGAGCTGTTTTTT
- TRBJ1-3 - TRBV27 CASSLVSGNTIYF TGTGCCAGCAGTTTAGTCTCTGGAAACACCATATATTTT
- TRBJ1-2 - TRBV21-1 CASSKVYGYTF TGTGCCAGCAGCAAAGTCTATGGCTACACCTTC
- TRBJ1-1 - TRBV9 CASSGEGIMNTEAFF TGTGCCAGCAGCGGTGAGGGGATCATGAACACTGAAGCTTTCTTT
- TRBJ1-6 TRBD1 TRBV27 CASSPADGTGRFSYNSPLHF TGTGCCAGCAGTCCCGCCGATGGGACAGGGAGATTCTCCTATAATTCACCCCTCCACTTT
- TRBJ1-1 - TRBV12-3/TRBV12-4 CASIPRGNTEAFF TGTGCCAGCATCCCCCGGGGGAACACTGAAGCTTTCTTT
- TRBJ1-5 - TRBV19 CASSTRAGTDQPQHF TGTGCCAGTAGTACCCGGGCAGGGACCGATCAGCCCCAGCATTTT
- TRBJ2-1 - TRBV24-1 CATSWTASHEQFF TGTGCCACCAGTTGGACCGCCTCCCATGAGCAGTTCTTC